Listed below are T cell receptor beta chains from one sample, sequenced in a study of blood T cell repertoires in COVID-19. Produced via immunoSEQ multiplex PCR; TCRdb's table is partial and in-frame only. Altogether about 220,000 clones are present, approximately 83% being singletons, with the ten largest covering 3% to 4%. Sequenced input: PBMCs or T cells enriched from blood (not recorded which). The receptors were gathered from a woman aged 55-69 years who had recovered from COVID-19. CDR3s leave out the opening cysteine and the closing phenylalanine or tryptophan. The order of the fields is V gene, J gene, CDR3 protein.

V: TRBV27; J: TRBJ2-1; CDR3: ASSLFYSNEQF
V: TRBV7-9; J: TRBJ1-6; CDR3: ASSLEVDRYSPLH
V: TRBV20-1; J: TRBJ2-1; CDR3: SASAENEQF
V: TRBV18; J: TRBJ1-2; CDR3: ASSPVGWGDYGYT
V: TRBV29-1; J: TRBJ1-1; CDR3: SFSGQRNTEAF
V: TRBV4-2; J: TRBJ2-3; CDR3: ASSQELRGQADTQY
V: TRBV5-4; J: TRBJ2-5; CDR3: ASSSGLAVQETQY
V: TRBV20-1; J: TRBJ1-4; CDR3: SASSAESATNEKLF
V: TRBV10-3; J: TRBJ2-7; CDR3: AISEGLDYEQY
V: TRBV5-1; J: TRBJ1-6; CDR3: ASSLETVNSPLH
V: TRBV7-2; J: TRBJ1-2; CDR3: ASSHRGPNGYT
V: TRBV15; J: TRBJ1-6; CDR3: ATSRDRRTGDSPLH
V: TRBV6-5; J: TRBJ2-1; CDR3: ASRGGNSYNEQF
V: TRBV12-3/TRBV12-4; J: TRBJ2-7; CDR3: ASSSRGNEQY
V: TRBV29-1; J: TRBJ2-3; CDR3: SVESGFLTDTQY
V: TRBV5-4; J: TRBJ1-2; CDR3: ASSSSAGGGNGYT
V: TRBV4-1; J: TRBJ2-5; CDR3: ASSLGNPGGEETQY
V: TRBV19; J: TRBJ1-2; CDR3: ASGPGHPYGYT
V: TRBV9; J: TRBJ1-5; CDR3: ASSRDRGQSGPQH
V: TRBV2; J: TRBJ2-6; CDR3: ASSELRLAGALWANVLT
V: TRBV18; J: TRBJ1-4; CDR3: ASSGAPQEEKLF
V: TRBV29-1; J: TRBJ2-3; CDR3: SVGRTQGSDTQY
V: TRBV14; J: TRBJ1-6; CDR3: ASSQDPRTGPTSYNSPLH
V: TRBV19; J: TRBJ2-1; CDR3: ASSISRQGGYNEQF
V: TRBV6-2/TRBV6-3; J: TRBJ1-5; CDR3: ASSSYGQDWDQPQH